Listed here are 22 T cell receptor beta chains from one sample, sequenced in a study of post-analysis software for immune sequencing data (dated by TCRdb to between 2014 and 2017). Libraries were built with PCR. TCRdb lists the instrument as Illumina HiSeq 2500. To reduce PCR and sequencing biases, unique molecular identifiers were incorporated into the TCR beta cDNA libraries. TCRdb trimmed the raw reads at Q25, called clones with MiXCR and kept productive beta chains. Each CDR3 protein appears once, grouped with its most common genes and DNA. The sample table records about 460,000 distinct CDR3 sequences; around 40% of these occur just once. Clones ranked in the top ten supply 9.5% to 13% of the sample. Overall study outcomes, separate from this receptor: Significantly higher frequencies in patients than in controls were found for about five TRBV segments, including TRBV5-6, TRBV5-1 and TRBV20-1.

These TCRs are of unknown antigen specificity. Specimen: blood. These receptors were collected from a girl aged 10 to 17 with multiple sclerosis.

This clonotype was counted only a few times. V gene TRBV5-1 combines with J gene TRBJ2-1; 8 bases are a match to TRBD1. The V gene end was trimmed by 4 bases and the J gene end by 6 bases; junction bases not matched to a gene: 24. The CDR3 length is 20 residues. The V gene's germline CDR1 is SGHRS and CDR2 YFSETQ. This CDR3 reads CASSHPQGVTGTGNFNEQFF. The CDR3 DNA follows: TGCGCCAGCAGCCACCCCCAGGGCGTCACCGGGACAGGAAACTTCAATGAGCAGTTCTTC.

A few counts support this clonotype. This chain uses TRBV20-1 with TRBJ1-5, with a tentative D call TRBD1 (5 bases). In germline, CDR1 is DFQATT, CDR2 SNEGSKA (reference sequence). CDR3 length equals 14 residues. V was cut by 0 bases and J by 7 bases, with 13 bases left in between. Here the CDR3 DNA reads TGCAGTGCTAGAGATTCGAGGGGCGGGCAGCCCCAGCATTTT. Residues: CSARDSRGGQPQHF.

Only a few counts were recorded for this clonotype. The rearrangement uses TRBV7-2 and TRBJ2-7; TRBD2 matches at 14 bases. Trimming cost V 5 bases and J 5 bases; bases outside gene matches: 11. The CDR3 totals 17 residues. CDR1 SGHTA and CDR2 FQGNSA come from the germline V gene. The CDR3 nucleotides are TGTGCCAGCAGCCTGGGGACTAGCGGGAGTAGGGGCCACGAGCAGTACTTC. Amino acid sequence: CASSLGTSGSRGHEQYF.

Comments on this clonotype: Sequence at one end of the junction differs from germline and may be a read error. This chain joins TRBV20-1 and TRBJ1-2, with D hard to call. This CDR3 has 14 amino acids. CDR1 DFQATT and CDR2 SNEGSKA come from the germline V gene (reference sequence). CDR3 nucleotides: TGCGGTGCTAGACGAACGGAGCTTAACTATGGCTACACCTTC. Translation gives CGARRTELNYGYTF.

This clonotype has more than one count but fewer than ten. The chain has TRBV7-2 and TRBJ2-3; D remains unclear. CDR1 and CDR2 (germline): SGHTA, FQGNSA. V lost 5 bases and J 3 bases, leaving 6 bases between the germline ends. CDR3 length: 12 amino acids. The CDR3 bases are TGTGCCAGCAGCACCCGGACAGATACGCAGTATTTT. Translated: CASSTRTDTQYF.

This clonotype appeared a few times. The gene calls are TRBV20-1 and TRBJ2-1, with 8 bases identical to TRBD2. The germline CDR1 and CDR2 sequences are DFQATT and SNEGSKA (reference sequence). The CDR3 has 18 amino acids. V lost 4 bases and J lost 0; bases outside the gene matches: 14. The CDR3 nucleotides are TGCAGTGCTAAGTGGGGAGCGGGAGAGAGGAGCTCCTACAATGAGCAGTTCTTC. Translating it yields CSAKWGAGERSSYNEQFF.

This clonotype was seen a single time. The V and J genes are TRBV20-1 and TRBJ2-7; weak D call: TRBD2 (5 bases). Germline CDR1 DFQATT, CDR2 SNEGSKA (reference sequence). The CDR3 has 17 amino acids. With 0 bases removed from V and 0 bases from J, the gap between germline ends came to 18 bases. For the CDR3, the DNA is TGCAGTGCTAGAGATTTGGCGTCGGACTTAAGCTCCTACGAGCAGTACTTC. Amino acid sequence: CSARDLASDLSSYEQYF.

In its sample, this clonotype was seen a few times. The V gene is TRBV9, the J gene TRBJ2-7, with a tentative D call TRBD2 (5 bases). V was cut by 2 bases and J by 3 bases, with 12 bases left in between. Germline-derived CDR1 and CDR2 are SGDLS and YYNGEE. The CDR3 contains 14 residues. The CDR3 sequence is CASSVGDSYYEQYF. For the CDR3, the DNA is TGTGCCAGCAGCGTGGGAGATTCTTACTACGAGCAGTACTTC.

This clonotype was seen many times. V gene TRBV5-1 combines with J gene TRBJ2-7, with D possibly TRBD1 on 5 matching bases. CDR1 and CDR2 (germline): SGHRS, YFSETQ. The ends were cut back, 4 bases at V and 2 bases at J, with 13 bases in the middle. CDR3 length: 14 amino acids. The CDR3: CASSPQGQTYEQYF. DNA of the CDR3: TGCGCCAGCAGCCCGCAGGGCCAAACCTACGAGCAGTACTTC.

The chain carries TRBV29-1 and TRBJ1-4; D not certain. Trimming took off 6 bases at V and 5 bases at J, with 13 bases between the two ends. Per the germline V gene, CDR1 is SQVTM and CDR2 is ANQGSEA. The CDR3 loop spans 13 amino acids. CDR3 sequence: CSVGGRWNEKLFF. The DNA of the CDR3 is TGCAGCGTCGGAGGGAGGTGGAATGAAAAACTGTTTTTT.

The chain couples TRBV7-3 to TRBJ2-7, with 8 nucleotides matching TRBD2. The ends lost 2 bases at V and 4 bases at J; junction bases unmatched: 7. From germline, CDR1 is SGHTA and CDR2 FQGTGA. This CDR3 region has 15 residues. CDR3 loop: CASSLVAGGQYEQYF. The CDR3 DNA reads as TGTGCCAGCAGCTTAGTGGCGGGAGGACAATACGAGCAGTACTTC.

The V gene is TRBV4-1, the J gene TRBJ2-1; 9 bases align to TRBD1. The J call may be wrong; the DNA end is better matched by TRBJ2-7. In germline, CDR1 is MGHRA, CDR2 YSYEKL. This CDR3 has 20 amino acids. CDR3 in amino acids: CASSQDGGTGTLSSYNEQYF. The CDR3 nucleotides read TGCGCCAGCAGCCAAGATGGAGGGACAGGGACGTTAAGCTCCTACAATGAGCAGTACTTC.

The chain recombines TRBV15 with TRBJ2-3; D gene ambiguous. V was shortened by 0 bases and J by 2 bases, with 12 bases between the two germline ends. CDR3 length equals 16 residues. The germline gives CDR1 LNHNV, CDR2 YYDKDF (reference sequence). The chain's CDR3 is CATSRDLSSSTDTQYF. DNA for the CDR3: TGTGCCACCAGCAGAGATCTATCATCTTCCACAGATACGCAGTATTTT. Together with reference TRBV15 and TRBJ2-3, the CDR3 gives the full variable domain: DAMVIQNPRYQVTQFGKPVTLSCSQTLNHNVMYWYQQKSSQAPKLLFHYYDKDFNNEADTPDNFQSRRPNTSFCFLDIRSPGLGDTAMYLCATSRDLSSSTDTQYFGPGTRLTVL.

This clonotype was detected only a few times. The CDR3 is CASSPIRQGSNSNQPQHF. The CDR3 nucleotides are TGTGCCAGCTCACCGATCAGACAGGGGAGCAATAGCAATCAGCCCCAGCATTTT. This chain joins TRBV18 and TRBJ1-5; 8 bases are shared with TRBD1. The CDR3 is 18 amino acids. Losses at the gene ends were 3 bases for V and 0 bases for J; bases not matched to a gene: 10. Germline V lookup: CDR1 KGHSH, CDR2 LQKENI. Full variable domain (rest looked up from reference TRBV18 and TRBJ1-5): NAGVMQNPRHLVRRRGQEARLRCSPMKGHSHVYWYRQLPEEGLKFMVYLQKENIIDESGMPKERFSAEFPKEGPSILRIQQVVRGDSAAYFCASSPIRQGSNSNQPQHFGDGTRLSIL.

The chain carries TRBV29-1 and TRBJ2-1; D unclear. V was trimmed by 3 bases and J by 3 bases, leaving 18 bases between them. The CDR3 sequence is 16 residues long. The germline V gene has CDR1 SQVTM and CDR2 ANQGSEA. In nucleotides, the CDR3 is TGCAGCGTTGAGTTAAAACCAATTTACAGCTACAATGAGCAGTTCTTC. Its protein is CSVELKPIYSYNEQFF.

The rearrangement joins TRBV6-1 to TRBJ2-7; possibly TRBD2 for D (7 bases). CDR1 is MNHNS and CDR2 is SASEGT in the germline V gene. The CDR3 is made up of 15 amino acids. Trimming removed 7 bases at V and 0 bases at J, with 16 bases between. The CDR3 nucleotides read TGTGCCAGCACCCTAGGGGGGGATTTCTCCTACGAGCAGTACTTC. It encodes CASTLGGDFSYEQYF.

The gene calls are TRBV29-1 and TRBJ1-1, with TRBD1 as a possible D gene (6 bases). This CDR3 has 17 residues. Trimming took 4 bases from V and 0 from J, leaving 21 bases between them. Germline V gives CDR1 SQVTM, CDR2 ANQGSEA. The CDR3 coding sequence is TGCAGCGTTGTTGGGACATCCACCATTGGGATGAACACTGAAGCTTTCTTT. Protein: CSVVGTSTIGMNTEAFF.

Notes on this clonotype: A much more abundant neighbour one base away suggests this may be a read error. The chain joins TRBV20-1 to TRBJ2-7, with TRBD1 matching over 9 bases. Germline CDR1 and CDR2: DFQATT and SNEGSKA (reference sequence). This CDR3 is 13 amino acids long. CDR3 protein: CSAGGDRDYGQYF. Written as DNA, the CDR3 is TGCAGTGCTGGAGGGGACAGGGACTACGGGCAGTACTTC.

The genes are TRBV6-5 and TRBJ2-5; weak D call: TRBD1 (6 bases). Trimming took 0 bases from V and 5 from J, leaving 19 bases between them. Germline V lookup: CDR1 MNHEY, CDR2 SVGAGI. The CDR3 length is 17 residues. The CDR3 protein is CASSYSMGARGRETQYF. In DNA, the CDR3 is TGTGCCAGCAGTTACTCGATGGGGGCGAGGGGACGGGAGACCCAGTACTTC.

The J gene is TRBJ2-1, the V gene TRBV10-3; 7 positions match TRBD2. CDR1 ENHRY and CDR2 SYGVKD come from the germline V gene. The CDR3 runs to 13 residues. V lost 4 bases to trimming and J lost 8 bases; unmatched junction nucleotides: 5. CDR3 sequence reads: CAISALGGYEQFF. CDR3 nucleotides: TGTGCCATCAGTGCCCTCGGGGGGTATGAGCAGTTCTTC.

CDR3 coding DNA: TGCGCCAGCAGCTTGGCGCCAGCGGGAGCGGCAGATACGCAGTATTTT. Its protein is CASSLAPAGAADTQYF. The chain recombines TRBV5-1 with TRBJ2-3, with 8 bases identical to TRBD2. The length of the CDR3 is 16 residues. Trimming removed 0 bases from V and 4 bases from J; junction bases left unmatched: 7. Germline CDR1 SGHRS, CDR2 YFSETQ.

This clonotype has just a few counts. The chain is built from TRBV6-5 and TRBJ2-4, with TRBD2 as a possible D gene (5 bases). The J call is in doubt because the DNA end fits TRBJ2-7 better. Germline V lookup: CDR1 MNHEY, CDR2 SVGAGI. This CDR3 spans 14 amino acids. CDR3 sequence: CASSYSRGLREQYF. For the CDR3, the DNA is TGTGCCAGCAGTTACTCGAGAGGGTTACGCGAGCAGTACTTC.